This paragraph covers one T cell receptor beta chain sequence. Its antigen is unknown. The CDR3 sequence is 17 residues long. The study separated CD4+ cells into CD45RA+ naive and CD45RA-negative memory subsets. These data are taken from a study of shared clonotypes between healthy human individuals. The assay was immunoSEQ multiplex PCR, and TCRdb's table has in-frame clones only and misses some. The sample holds approximately 2.3 million clones, approximately 93% seen once. Study conclusions and caveats: Memory subsets generally showed lower estimated richness than naive subsets.

This chain links TRBV21-1 with TRBJ1-5. TRBV21-1 is a recognized pseudogene. The sequence came from a man in his late teens or twenties in good health. Some clones in this sample may be carry-over from other donors' samples. The specimen was naive CD4+ T cells from PBMCs. The subset was: CD45RA+ positively selected. CDR3 DNA: TGTGCCAGCAGCAAGGAGGGGGGGACTCGGGGCAATCAGCCCCAGCATTTT. Amino acids: CASSKEGGTRGNQPQHF.